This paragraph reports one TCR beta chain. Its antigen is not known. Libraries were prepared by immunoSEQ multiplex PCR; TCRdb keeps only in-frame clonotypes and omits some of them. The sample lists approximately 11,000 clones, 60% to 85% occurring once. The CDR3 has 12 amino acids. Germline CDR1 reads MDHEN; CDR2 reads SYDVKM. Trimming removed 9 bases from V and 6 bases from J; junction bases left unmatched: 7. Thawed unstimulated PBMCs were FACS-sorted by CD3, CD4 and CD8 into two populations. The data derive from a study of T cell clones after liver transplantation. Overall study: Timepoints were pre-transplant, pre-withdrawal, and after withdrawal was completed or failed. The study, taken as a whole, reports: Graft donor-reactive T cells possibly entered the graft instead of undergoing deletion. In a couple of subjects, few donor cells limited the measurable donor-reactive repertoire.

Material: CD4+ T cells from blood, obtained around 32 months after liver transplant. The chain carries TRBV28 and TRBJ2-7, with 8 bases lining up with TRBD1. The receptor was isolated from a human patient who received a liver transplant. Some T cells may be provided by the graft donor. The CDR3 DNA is TGTGCCAGACGGGACAGGTTCTGCGAGCAGTACTTC. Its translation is CARRDRFCEQYF.